This T cell receptor (beta chain) came from a study of blood T cells in healthy people across ages. Through a sample-barcoded 5' primer and a J-beta primer mix, a second PCR was run for roughly 6 to 12 cycles. Every cDNA molecule bore a tag from a template-switch adaptor containing 12 random nucleotides. The yield of each sample was at least 3 million CDR3-containing paired-end reads. TCRdb reanalysed the 5' RACE reads using MiXCR and keeps one entry per CDR3 protein. In the table there are some 750,000 distinct CDR3 sequences, 20% to 25% of which are singletons. This clonotype occurred a few times. This CDR3 spans 14 amino acids.

The source material was blood. This chain joins TRBV21-1 and TRBJ2-5. TRBV21-1 is designated a pseudogene. This sequence originates from a man in his 70s in good health. CDR3 sequence reads: CASSKEDLQETQYF. The CDR3 DNA follows: TGTGCCAGCAGCAAAGAGGACCTCCAAGAGACTCAGTACTTC.